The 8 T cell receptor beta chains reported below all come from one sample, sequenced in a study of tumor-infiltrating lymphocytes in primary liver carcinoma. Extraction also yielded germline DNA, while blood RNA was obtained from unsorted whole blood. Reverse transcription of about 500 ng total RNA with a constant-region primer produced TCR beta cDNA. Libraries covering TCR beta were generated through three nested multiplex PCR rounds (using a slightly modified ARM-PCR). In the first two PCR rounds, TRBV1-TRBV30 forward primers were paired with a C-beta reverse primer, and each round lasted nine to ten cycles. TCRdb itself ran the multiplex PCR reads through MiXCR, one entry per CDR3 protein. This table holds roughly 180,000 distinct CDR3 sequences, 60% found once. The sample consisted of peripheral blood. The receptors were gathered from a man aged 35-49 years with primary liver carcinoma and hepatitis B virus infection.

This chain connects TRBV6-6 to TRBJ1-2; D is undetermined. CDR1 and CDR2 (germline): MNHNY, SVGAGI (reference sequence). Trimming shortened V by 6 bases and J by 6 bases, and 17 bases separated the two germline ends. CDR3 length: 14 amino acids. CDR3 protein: CASRTDRRLDGYTF. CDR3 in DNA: TGTGCCAGCAGGACCGACCGGAGGCTGGATGGCTACACCTTC.

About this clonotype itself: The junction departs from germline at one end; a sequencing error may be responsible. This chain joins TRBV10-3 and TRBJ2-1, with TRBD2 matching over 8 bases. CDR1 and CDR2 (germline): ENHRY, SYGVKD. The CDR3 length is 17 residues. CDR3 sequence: CAISEIGEAGAGNERFF. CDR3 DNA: TGTGCCATCAGTGAGATCGGCGAAGCGGGGGCGGGCAATGAGCGGTTCTTC.

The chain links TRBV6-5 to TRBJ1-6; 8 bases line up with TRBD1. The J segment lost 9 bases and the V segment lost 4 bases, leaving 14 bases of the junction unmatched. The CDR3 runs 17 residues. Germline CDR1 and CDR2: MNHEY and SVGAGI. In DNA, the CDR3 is TGTGCCAGCAGTTCGTCCTCCGGGACAGGATCAGGTTCACCCCTCCACTTT. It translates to CASSSSSGTGSGSPLHF.

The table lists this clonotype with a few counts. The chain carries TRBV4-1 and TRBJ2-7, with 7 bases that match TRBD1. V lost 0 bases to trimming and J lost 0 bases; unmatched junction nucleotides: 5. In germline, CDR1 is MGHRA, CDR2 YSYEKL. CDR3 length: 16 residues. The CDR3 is CASSQEPGQSSYEQYF. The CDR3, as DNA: TGCGCCAGCAGCCAAGAACCGGGACAGAGCTCCTACGAGCAGTACTTC.

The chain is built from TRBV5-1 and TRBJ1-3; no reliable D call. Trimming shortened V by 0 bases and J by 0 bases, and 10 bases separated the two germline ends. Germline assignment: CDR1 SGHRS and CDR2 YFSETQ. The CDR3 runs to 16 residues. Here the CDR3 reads CASSLEEARSGNTIYF. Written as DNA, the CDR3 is TGCGCCAGCAGCTTGGAGGAGGCCCGCTCTGGAAACACCATATATTTT.

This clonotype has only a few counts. CDR3 nucleotide sequence: TGCAGCGTTGATATCGAGCGGGAGATCTATGAGCAGTTCTTC. It encodes CSVDIEREIYEQFF. The V and J genes are TRBV29-1 and TRBJ2-1; 8 nucleotides line up with TRBD2. Looked up from germline, CDR1 is SQVTM and CDR2 is ANQGSEA. The V and J ends lost 3 bases and 8 bases, in that order; junction bases with no gene match: 9. The CDR3 contains 14 residues.

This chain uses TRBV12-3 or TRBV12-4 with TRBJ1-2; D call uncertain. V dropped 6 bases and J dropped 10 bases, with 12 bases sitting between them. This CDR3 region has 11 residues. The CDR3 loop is CASSSGNTYTF. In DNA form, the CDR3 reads TGTGCCAGCAGCTCCGGGAACACCTACACCTTC.

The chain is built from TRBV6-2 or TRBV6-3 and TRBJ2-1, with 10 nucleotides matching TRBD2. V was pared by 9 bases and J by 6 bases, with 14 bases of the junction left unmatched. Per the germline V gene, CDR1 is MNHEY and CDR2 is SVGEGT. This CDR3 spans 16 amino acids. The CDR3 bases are TGTGCCAGTCTCAACTGGGCTAGCGGGAGTGTCAATGAGCAGTTCTTC. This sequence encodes CASLNWASGSVNEQFF.